This record covers a single TCR beta chain. The sample comes from a study of blood T cell repertoires in COVID-19. The germline gives CDR1 MDHEN, CDR2 SYDVKM. V was clipped by 5 bases and J by 0 bases; unmatched bases: 14. The CDR3 covers 19 residues. Original analysis: Nucleated cell number was recorded as an estimate derived from reference gene primer amplification. The assay was immunoSEQ multiplex PCR, and TCRdb's table has in-frame clones only and misses some. V and J calls and clone size are given by that table; D and trimming were obtained from the DNA. The sample shows hundreds of thousands of clones, 85% to 90% of them seen only once.

The chain combines TRBV28 with TRBJ2-7; the match to TRBD2 covers 12 bases. This clonotype originated in a woman aged 45-65 years with acute COVID-19. Input material: PBMCs or T cells enriched from blood (not recorded which). CDR3 DNA: TGTGCCAGCAGTCCCAGTGCTAGCGGGAGGGCCTCCAGCTCCTACGAGCAGTACTTC. Protein sequence: CASSPSASGRASSSYEQYF.